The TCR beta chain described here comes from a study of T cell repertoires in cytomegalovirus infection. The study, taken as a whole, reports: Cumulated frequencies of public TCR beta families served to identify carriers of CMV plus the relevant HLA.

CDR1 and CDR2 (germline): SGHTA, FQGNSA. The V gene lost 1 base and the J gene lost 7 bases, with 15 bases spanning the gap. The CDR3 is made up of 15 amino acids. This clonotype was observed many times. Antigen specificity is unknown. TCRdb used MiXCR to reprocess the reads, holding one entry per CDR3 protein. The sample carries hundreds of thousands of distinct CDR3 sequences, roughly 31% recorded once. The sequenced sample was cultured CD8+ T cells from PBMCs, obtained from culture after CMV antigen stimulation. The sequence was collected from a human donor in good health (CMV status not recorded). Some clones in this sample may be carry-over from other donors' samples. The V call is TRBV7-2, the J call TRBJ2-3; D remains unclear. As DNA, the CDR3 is TGTGCCAGCAGCTTAGGTCTCTACACACTCAATACGCAGTATTTT. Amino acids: CASSLGLYTLNTQYF. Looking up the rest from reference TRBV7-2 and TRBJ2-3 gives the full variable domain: GAGVSQSPSNKVTEKGKDVELRCDPISGHTALYWYRQSLGQGLEFLIYFQGNSAPDKSGLPSDRFSAERTGGSVSTLTIQRTQQEDSAVYLCASSLGLYTLNTQYFGPGTRLTVL.